This is a list of T cell receptor beta chains from one sample in a study of blood T cells in healthy people across ages. TCRdb re-called the 5' RACE reads through MiXCR, storing one row per CDR3 protein. The sample carries around 1,100,000 distinct CDR3 sequences, more than 30% recorded once. Sequencing was performed on blood. These receptors were obtained from a man aged 18-30 years in good health. The CDR3 runs from the conserved cysteine through the conserved F or W. D genes are given only for firm matches. A row's size may be missing; if present it is once, few, many or a size class.

CDR3 DNA,CDR3 protein,V gene,clone size,J gene,D gene
TGTGCCAGCAACCCAACAGGGGGGACTGAAGCTTTCTTT,CASNPTGGTEAFF,TRBV6-6,many,TRBJ1-1,TRBD1
TGTGCCAGCAGTTTATCCCTTGGCACCGAGCAGTACTTC,CASSLSLGTEQYF,TRBV27,-,TRBJ2-7,-
TGTGCTAGTGGCTCCGGTGGAGGGTCCTACGAGCAGTACTTC,CASGSGGGSYEQYF,TRBV12-5,-,TRBJ2-7,-
TGCAGTGCTCCCCGACTAGCCAGACACCCTTACAATGAGCAGTTCTTC,CSAPRLARHPYNEQFF,TRBV20-1,-,TRBJ2-1,TRBD2
TGTGCCAGCAGCCCCAGCGGCGGGGTGGGGGAGCTGTTTTTT,CASSPSGGVGELFF,TRBV7-2,-,TRBJ2-2,-
TGCAGCGTTGAACGGACGGAAATTCCTGAAGCTTTCTTT,CSVERTEIPEAFF,TRBV29-1,-,TRBJ1-1,-
TGCAGCGTTGCACGGCTAGGCAGCACCTACGAGCAGTACTTC,CSVARLGSTYEQYF,TRBV29-1,-,TRBJ2-7,-
TGTGCCAGCAGCCAAGTTGTGGCGGGGGGTCCTTACAATGAGCAGTTCTTC,CASSQVVAGGPYNEQFF,TRBV4-2,-,TRBJ2-1,TRBD2
TGTGCCAGCAGCTCCAAAGGGACAAGCACTGAAGCTTTCTTT,CASSSKGTSTEAFF,TRBV9,-,TRBJ1-1,-
TGTGCCAGCAGCTCCCTTCTACCGGGGCTGAACACTGAAGCTTTCTTT,CASSSLLPGLNTEAFF,TRBV7-2,-,TRBJ1-1,-
TGTGCCAGCCGGTCCACCGGGACAGAGACTAACTCTGGAAACACCATATATTTT,CASRSTGTETNSGNTIYF,TRBV6-1,-,TRBJ1-3,TRBD1
TGTGCCAGCAGTTTGAGTTTTGCAGAGACCCAGTACTTC,CASSLSFAETQYF,TRBV27,many,TRBJ2-5,-
TGTGCCAGCAGCTTGGGAGGACAGGGGATGAATCAGCCCCAGCATTTT,CASSLGGQGMNQPQHF,TRBV5-6,few,TRBJ1-5,TRBD1
TGTGCCAGCAGTGGCGGCTGGAGGACCCAGTACTTC,CASSGGWRTQYF,TRBV27,-,TRBJ2-5,-
TGCGCCAGCAGCATTAGCGGACGGGGCACAGATACGCAGTATTTT,CASSISGRGTDTQYF,TRBV4-1,few,TRBJ2-3,-
TGTGCCAGCAGCTGGTCCACCCTCACAGATACGCAGTATTTT,CASSWSTLTDTQYF,TRBV11-1,few,TRBJ2-3,-
TGTGCCAGCAGCTTCAGGGGCGACCCGTACAATGAGCAGTACTTC,CASSFRGDPYNEQYF,TRBV7-8,once,TRBJ2-4,-
TGCGCCAGCAGCCAAGATTTAGCCCAGGGTGCGAACACCGGGGAGCTGTTTTTT,CASSQDLAQGANTGELFF,TRBV4-3,-,TRBJ2-2,-
TGTGCCAGCAGCCTAGGGGGCTTCGGGAACATTCAGTATTTC,CASSLGGFGNIQYF,TRBV7-2,once,TRBJ2-4,TRBD1
TGTGCCATCAGTGCCGTAAAGGGTCGGGAGGGGGTCATCAATGAGCAGTACTTC,CAISAVKGREGVINEQYF,TRBV10-3,once,TRBJ2-7,TRBD2
TGCGCCAGCAGCCAAGATTGGCCAGACAGCACAGATACGCAGTATTTT,CASSQDWPDSTDTQYF,TRBV4-1,few,TRBJ2-3,-
TGTGCCAGCAACCCTCGCACAGATACGCAGTATTTT,CASNPRTDTQYF,TRBV28,few,TRBJ2-3,-
TGTGCCACCAGTGATTTTGGGGCTGCGGAAGAGACCCAGTACTTC,CATSDFGAAEETQYF,TRBV24-1,-,TRBJ2-5,-
TGTGCCAGCAGCCAGACAGGGGAAGTAAATGAGCAGTTCTTC,CASSQTGEVNEQFF,TRBV6-6,few,TRBJ2-1,TRBD1
TGTGCCATCAGGGGGACAGTTGACAATGAGCAGTTCTTC,CAIRGTVDNEQFF,TRBV10-3,-,TRBJ2-1,TRBD1
TGTGCCAGCAGTCCCCAGAAAGTACGGGGAAAGTCTGAAAAACTGTTTTTT,CASSPQKVRGKSEKLFF,TRBV28,-,TRBJ1-4,-
TGTGCCAGCAGTCCGCGGGACAGAAAGAACACTGAAGCTTTCTTT,CASSPRDRKNTEAFF,TRBV12-3/TRBV12-4,-,TRBJ1-1,TRBD1
TGCAGTGCTAGAGATAGGCTTGGAACAGGGCATGGCTACACCTTC,CSARDRLGTGHGYTF,TRBV20-1,-,TRBJ1-2,-
TGTGCCAGCAGCCAGCTCTTATTGGGACTGCAGTATTTT,CASSQLLLGLQYF,TRBV4-2,few,TRBJ2-3,-
TGTGCCAGCAGTTACTCGAATCAGCCAGGTCTGGCTGAGCAGTTCTTC,CASSYSNQPGLAEQFF,TRBV6-5,few,TRBJ2-1,-
TGTGCCAGCAGTTCTGGGTTTACCTACAATGAGCAGTACTTC,CASSSGFTYNEQYF,TRBV7-9,-,TRBJ2-7,-
TGTGCCAGTAGTGCGACCCCCCGGGGGGGCGCCTACAATGAGCAGTTCTTC,CASSATPRGGAYNEQFF,TRBV19,-,TRBJ2-1,TRBD2
TGTGCCAGCAGCCGACTAGCGGGGGAGATGAATGAGCAGTTCTTC,CASSRLAGEMNEQFF,TRBV7-9,few,TRBJ2-1,TRBD2
TGTGCCAGCAGCGATCACGGGACTAGCGGTACCTACAATGAGCAGTTCTTC,CASSDHGTSGTYNEQFF,TRBV4-2,-,TRBJ2-1,TRBD2
TGTGCCAGCAGCCGAGAAGCTATACAGGGATGGGAGCAGTACTTC,CASSREAIQGWEQYF,TRBV14,few,TRBJ2-7,-
TGTGCCAGCAGCCTTTTACTAGCTCCTCGAGAGACCCAGTACTTC,CASSLLLAPRETQYF,TRBV12-3/TRBV12-4,-,TRBJ2-5,-
TGTGCCATCAGTGAGACAGGTGTTGGATATGGCTACACCTTC,CAISETGVGYGYTF,TRBV10-3,many,TRBJ1-2,-
TGTGCCAGCAGCTCCATAAATTCGGATACGCAGTATTTT,CASSSINSDTQYF,TRBV7-2,few,TRBJ2-3,-
TGCAGCGTCGACCCGGGCGGAGGGAACACTGAAGCTTTCTTT,CSVDPGGGNTEAFF,TRBV29-1,-,TRBJ1-1,-
TGTGCCAGCAGTTGGACAGGGGCCGCCACTGAAGCTTTCTTT,CASSWTGAATEAFF,TRBV27,few,TRBJ1-1,TRBD1
TGCGCCAGCAGCTTCAGAGCCACCTCTTACAGGGGAACCTCCTACGAGCAGTACTTC,CASSFRATSYRGTSYEQYF,TRBV5-1,-,TRBJ2-7,TRBD1
TGTGCCATCAGTGACTCAGGGGGCTTTTCCTACGAGCAGTACTTC,CAISDSGGFSYEQYF,TRBV10-3,many,TRBJ2-7,TRBD1
TGTGCCACCACCGAAGGGCGAACTGAAGCTTTCTTT,CATTEGRTEAFF,TRBV6-6,-,TRBJ1-1,-
TGTGCCAGCAGCCCCTCCGGGACAGGGCCCCCTGAAGCTTTCTTT,CASSPSGTGPPEAFF,TRBV9,few,TRBJ1-1,TRBD1
TGCAGTGCTTCGGGACAAGCTCATGGCTACACCTTC,CSASGQAHGYTF,TRBV20-1,-,TRBJ1-2,-
TGTGCCAGTCACAGGGGAGGTCAGCCCCAGCATTTT,CASHRGGQPQHF,TRBV2,-,TRBJ1-5,TRBD1
TGTGCCAGCAGCTTAGACAGTTGGAACTATGGCTACACCTTC,CASSLDSWNYGYTF,TRBV7-8,-,TRBJ1-2,-
TGTGCCAGCAGCTCAGGACTTGAGCAGTTCTTC,CASSSGLEQFF,TRBV7-9,few,TRBJ2-1,-
TGTGCCAGCAGTCTACGGCGGACTAGTATCCATGAGCAGTTCTTC,CASSLRRTSIHEQFF,TRBV12-3/TRBV12-4,few,TRBJ2-1,TRBD2
TGTGCCAGCAGCCAGGGACAGGGCCCCTACAATGAGCAGTTCTTC,CASSQGQGPYNEQFF,TRBV11-2,few,TRBJ2-1,TRBD1
TGTGCCAGCAGCGGACACATGGTTGGAGATACGCAGTATTTT,CASSGHMVGDTQYF,TRBV7-2,-,TRBJ2-3,-
TGCAGTGCTAAGGGTTCCGAGACAGGAAACTACAATGAGCAGTTCTTC,CSAKGSETGNYNEQFF,TRBV20-1,-,TRBJ2-1,-
TGTGCCAGCAGTTTAGGGACAGGACGTAACTATGGCTACACCTTC,CASSLGTGRNYGYTF,TRBV27,few,TRBJ1-2,TRBD1
TGTGCCAGCAACCTCAAGGGAGTGGGGGCTTTCTTT,CASNLKGVGAFF,TRBV28,-,TRBJ1-1,-
TGTGCCAGCAGTCAGGGTCCCGGGGAGCTGTTTTTT,CASSQGPGELFF,TRBV12-3/TRBV12-4,-,TRBJ2-2,-
TGTGCCAGCAGTTTTCGGCTCGAGCAGTACTTC,CASSFRLEQYF,TRBV6-2/TRBV6-3,-,TRBJ2-7,-
TGTGCCATCAGTGAAGGTCAGGGAAGCTCCTATGGCTACACCTTC,CAISEGQGSSYGYTF,TRBV10-3,-,TRBJ1-2,-
TGTGCCAGCAGCGGGACGGATAACTATGGCTACACCTTC,CASSGTDNYGYTF,TRBV7-9,few,TRBJ1-2,-
TGTGCCAGCAGCCCCGGTCGGGGGATCTATGGCTACACCTTC,CASSPGRGIYGYTF,TRBV11-2,-,TRBJ1-2,-
TGCAGTGCCATCCGGGACAGCAACCAAGAGACCCAGTACTTC,CSAIRDSNQETQYF,TRBV20-1,few,TRBJ2-5,TRBD1